This is a list of T cell receptor beta chains from one sample in a study of CD8 T cells in ankylosing spondylitis. TCRdb re-derived calls from the 5' RACE reads in MiXCR, one entry per CDR3 protein. Counted here are about 390,000 distinct CDR3 sequences, around 20% occurring once; the ten biggest clones make up roughly a sixth. Input material: blood, either unsorted or a sorted T cell fraction (not recorded which). The source of these receptors is a male donor with ankylosing spondylitis. CDR3s include the opening cysteine and the closing phenylalanine or tryptophan. The D gene is left open where the match is weak. For some rows the clone size is stated as once, few or many, or as a class when expanded; others skip it.

size,V,J,D,DNA,CDR3
-,TRBV4-1,TRBJ2-1,-,TGCGCCAGCAGCCAAGGGCCGACGGGGGAGGTCAATGAGCAGTTCTTC,CASSQGPTGEVNEQFF
few,TRBV6-4,TRBJ2-5,-,TGTGCCAGCAGTGACTCAGTTAGAGGTACCCAGTACTTC,CASSDSVRGTQYF
-,TRBV7-3,TRBJ2-3,-,TGTGCCAGCAGCTTAAGATGGCAGGGGACGACAGATACGCAGTATTTT,CASSLRWQGTTDTQYF
many,TRBV12-3/TRBV12-4,TRBJ1-2,-,TGTGCCAGCTCCCTTTCCGGGGACTATGGCTACACCTTC,CASSLSGDYGYTF
-,TRBV7-9,TRBJ2-5,-,TGTGCCAGCAGCTTAGCGGATCCTTGGGAGACCCAGTACTTC,CASSLADPWETQYF
few,TRBV5-6,TRBJ1-5,-,TGTGCCAGCAGCCCAGGGGCTTCAGGTGGGACCCAGCATTTT,CASSPGASGGTQHF
few,TRBV5-1,TRBJ1-1,TRBD1,TGCGCCAGCAGCTTCGGGACAGGGAGGGCACGGGGAGCTTTCTTT,CASSFGTGRARGAFF
-,TRBV12-3/TRBV12-4,TRBJ2-1,TRBD1,TGTGCCAGCAGTGGATCCCGGGACAGGGGGCCGAATGAGCAGTTCTTC,CASSGSRDRGPNEQFF
-,TRBV5-1,TRBJ1-2,-,TGCGCCAGCAGCTTGGGCTCGGACCATCACTACACCTTC,CASSLGSDHHYTF
few,TRBV19,TRBJ2-2,TRBD2,TGTGCCAGTAGTAGGCGAAATAGCGGGTACACCGGGGAGCTGTTTTTT,CASSRRNSGYTGELFF
-,TRBV6-1,TRBJ1-2,TRBD1,TGTGCCAGCAGGGTAACAGGGGGCGCGAATGGCTACACCTTC,CASRVTGGANGYTF
few,TRBV21-1,TRBJ2-3,-,TGTGCCAGCAGCAGACCGGTGGATACGCAGTATTTT,CASSRPVDTQYF
once,TRBV11-2,TRBJ1-1,TRBD1,TGTGCCAGCAGCTTAGATGCAGGGACAGGTGGCGGGAGCACTGAAGCTTTCTTT,CASSLDAGTGGGSTEAFF
-,TRBV18,TRBJ2-7,-,TGTGCCAGCTCACCCGGACAGCGCTATTACGAGCAGTACTTC,CASSPGQRYYEQYF